The TCR beta chain under discussion was sequenced for a study of blood T cells in healthy people across ages. This clonotype turned up a few times. Alongside a J-beta primer mix, a sample-barcoded 5' primer served in a second PCR lasting roughly 6 to 12 cycles. With 12 random nucleotides, a template-switch adaptor tagged each individual cDNA molecule. Every sample gave at least 2.5 million paired-end reads containing CDR3. TCRdb passed the 5' RACE reads through MiXCR, listing each CDR3 protein once. Of about 760,000 distinct CDR3 sequences listed, 25% are singletons. Separately, the same data were catalogued under a study of T cells of mothers and their children. From that second work: TCR recombination output is shaped by thymic selection similarly in related and unrelated pairs. Mother-child pairs who were related displayed a slightly higher overlap than unrelated pairs, a difference that was non-significant.

The sequenced material came from blood. This sequence originates from a boy younger than 18 in good health.

The DNA for the CDR3 is TGTGCCAGCAGCCCGCGTTTGGGGGTAACGCAGTATTTT. It translates to CASSPRLGVTQYF. The chain links TRBV7-2 to TRBJ2-3; TRBD1 or TRBD2 may be the D gene (5 bases each). Germline V gives CDR1 SGHTA, CDR2 FQGNSA. Trimming shortened V by 5 bases and J by 9 bases, and 15 bases separated the two germline ends. This CDR3 is 13 amino acids long.